This TCR beta chain originates from a study of monozygotic twins with cystic fibrosis. Overall study results and limits: Low clonality (median approximately 0.0095) suggested a mostly naive repertoire.

Germline-derived CDR1 and CDR2 are MDHEN and SYDVKM. This CDR3 is built from 13 residues. Trimming removed 6 bases at V and 0 bases at J, with 6 bases between. The assay was immunoSEQ multiplex PCR, and TCRdb's table has in-frame clones only and misses some. The sample lists just over 35,000 clones, approximately 90% seen once, with 0.19% in the top ten. This clone was counted only a few times. Its antigen is currently unknown. The genes are TRBV28 and TRBJ2-1; D ambiguous. The sample consisted of blood. This TCR came from a boy younger than 10 with cystic fibrosis. DNA of the CDR3: TGTGCCAGCAGAGGACGCTCCTACAATGAGCAGTTCTTC. Translating it yields CASRGRSYNEQFF.